The 25 T cell receptor beta chains below all came from one sample that was sequenced in a study of blood T cell repertoires in COVID-19. Generated by immunoSEQ multiplex PCR, the TCRdb table keeps only in-frame clones and is missing some. The table includes 100,000 to 150,000 clones, around 86% detected once. Sequences were obtained from peripheral blood. The receptors derive from a man at least 80 years old with active or convalescent COVID-19.

The chain has TRBV18 and TRBJ1-4; 7 bases line up with TRBD1. The CDR3 is 15 amino acids. V was pared by 2 bases and J by 8 bases, with 8 bases of the junction left unmatched. CDR1 and CDR2 from the germline V gene are KGHSH and LQKENI. The DNA for the CDR3 is TGTGCCAGCTCACCAACGACAGGGTTGTTCGAAAAACTGTTTTTT. Protein: CASSPTTGLFEKLFF.

This chain connects TRBV5-1 to TRBJ2-7; 7 bases line up with TRBD1. Germline values: CDR1 SGHRS, CDR2 YFSETQ. Trimming removed 5 bases from V and 5 bases from J; junction bases left unmatched: 13. CDR3 length: 15 residues. The CDR3 spells CASRPVGGPLDEQYF. In DNA form, the CDR3 reads TGCGCCAGCAGACCTGTAGGGGGCCCCTTGGACGAGCAGTACTTC.

This clone was seen a few times. Here the CDR3 DNA reads TGCAGTGCTAGTGGGGTGACGGGATATAGCAATCAGCCCCAGCATTTT. Translation gives CSASGVTGYSNQPQHF. V and J are TRBV20-1 and TRBJ1-5; no definite D call. The CDR3 runs 16 residues. The V end was cut by 3 bases, the J end by 0 bases, with 15 bases between. CDR1 is DFQATT and CDR2 is SNEGSKA in the germline V gene (reference sequence).

As regards this clone: Other nucleotide sequences from this sample produce the same CDR3. The chain links TRBV10-3 to TRBJ2-7, with D possibly being TRBD1 (6 bases). CDR3 length: 12 amino acids. In germline, CDR1 is ENHRY, CDR2 SYGVKD. Trimming took off 3 bases at V and 3 bases at J, with 6 bases between the two ends. The CDR3 here is CAISEGGYEQYF. For the CDR3, the DNA is TGTGCCATCAGTGAAGGGGGCTACGAGCAGTACTTC.

The chain employs TRBV24-1 and TRBJ2-5; D call uncertain. In germline, CDR1 is KGHDR, CDR2 SFDVKD. Trimming stripped 1 base from V and 4 bases from J, with 9 bases between. The CDR3 extends over 14 amino acids. For the CDR3, the DNA is TGTGCCACCAGTGATTTAGTGAGTAGAGAGACCCAGTACTTC. Protein: CATSDLVSRETQYF.

This sequence joins TRBV7-7 and TRBJ2-5; 8 bases agree with TRBD1. The V and J ends lost 10 bases and 5 bases, in that order; junction bases with no gene match: 15. The germline gives CDR1 SSHAT, CDR2 FNYEAQ (reference sequence). The CDR3 has 15 residues. CDR3 coding DNA: TGTGCCACTGACAGGGCAGGGGGCGCGGGGGAGACCCAGTACTTC. This codes for CATDRAGGAGETQYF.

V usage is TRBV19 and J usage is TRBJ2-7; a possible D gene is TRBD1 (6 bases). Germline V CDR1 and CDR2: LNHDA, SQIVND (reference sequence). The CDR3 loop spans 14 amino acids. V dropped 10 bases and J dropped 3 bases, with 19 bases sitting between them. CDR3 sequence: CATCPGRGDYEQYF. The CDR3 nucleotides read TGTGCCACATGCCCCGGCAGGGGTGACTACGAGCAGTACTTC.

The chain links TRBV29-1 to TRBJ2-2; 10 bases are a match to TRBD1. There are 18 residues in the CDR3. With 7 bases clipped from V and 1 base from J, the junction kept 15 bases outside the gene matches. Per the germline V gene, CDR1 is SQVTM and CDR2 is ANQGSEA. The CDR3 DNA reads TGCAGCGCAAGGGGGACAGGGGCCCAACCCTTGAACACCGGGGAGCTGTTTTTT. Protein sequence: CSARGTGAQPLNTGELFF.

The chain employs TRBV1 and TRBJ1-5. TRBV1 is a recognized pseudogene. CDR3 length: 21 residues. The CDR3 reads CTSSQVSGDASQPYSNQPQHF. For the CDR3, the DNA is TGCACCAGCAGCCAAGTATCCGGAGACGCGTCCCAGCCTTATAGCAATCAGCCCCAGCATTTT.

CDR3 amino acids: CASSLWGGAGTDTQYF. The CDR3 nucleotides read TGTGCCAGCAGTTTATGGGGCGGGGCCGGCACAGATACGCAGTATTTT. The chain recombines TRBV28 with TRBJ2-3; tentatively, D is TRBD2 (6 bases). The CDR3 spans 16 residues. The germline V gene has CDR1 MDHEN and CDR2 SYDVKM. V was cut by 0 bases and J by 1 base, with 11 bases left in between.

This clone occurred a few times. The chain couples TRBV28 to TRBJ1-1; D remains unclear. This CDR3 spans 12 amino acids. The V gene lost 6 bases and the J gene lost 5 bases, with 10 bases spanning the gap. CDR1 is MDHEN and CDR2 is SYDVKM in the germline V gene. CDR3 loop: CASRGGVTEAFF. The CDR3 nucleotides are TGTGCCAGCAGAGGCGGGGTTACTGAAGCTTTCTTT.

The chain links TRBV24-1 to TRBJ2-7; TRBD1 agrees at 7 bases. This CDR3 is 18 amino acids long. From germline, CDR1 is KGHDR and CDR2 SFDVKD. J gave up 2 bases and V 3 bases, and 15 bases lay outside the gene matches. CDR3 protein: CATSDPVQGLGVAYEQYF. The CDR3 DNA reads TGTGCCACCAGTGATCCCGTACAGGGGTTGGGGGTGGCCTACGAGCAGTACTTC.

The genes are TRBV7-8 and TRBJ1-1; 7 bases map to TRBD1. The CDR3 has 14 amino acids. The trim removed 5 bases at V and 0 bases at J, leaving 3 bases unmatched. The germline V gene has CDR1 SGHVS and CDR2 FQNEAQ. The CDR3 loop reads CASSKTGMNTEAFF. DNA for the CDR3: TGTGCCAGCAGCAAGACAGGGATGAACACTGAAGCTTTCTTT.

This chain connects TRBV7-2 to TRBJ1-5; no definite D call. The CDR3 runs to 15 residues. Germline CDR1 reads SGHTA; CDR2 reads FQGNSA. Trimming cost V 4 bases and J 6 bases, with 16 bases left between them. The CDR3 protein is CASSSVSGVGQPQHF. For the CDR3, the DNA is TGTGCCAGCAGCTCAGTCTCCGGGGTGGGTCAGCCCCAGCATTTT.

This clone has more than one count but fewer than ten. The chain has TRBV3-1 (or the pseudogene TRBV3-2) and TRBJ2-7, with D possibly matching TRBD1 (6 bases). With 5 bases removed from V and 7 bases from J, the gap between germline ends came to 18 bases. CDR1 and CDR2 (germline): LGHDT, YNNKEL (reference sequence). This CDR3 has 14 residues. Here the CDR3 reads CASSSGTSSREQYF. In DNA, the CDR3 is TGTGCCAGCAGCTCCGGGACATCGTCCAGGGAGCAGTACTTC.

The rearrangement links TRBV12-5 to TRBJ2-5; 8 positions agree with TRBD2. V gave up 0 bases and J gave up 4 bases; unmatched junction bases: 10. This CDR3 has 17 residues. Germline V CDR1 and CDR2: LGHNT, FRNRAP. The chain's CDR3 is CASGLVQPGGRAETQYF. The CDR3 DNA reads as TGTGCTAGTGGTTTGGTACAGCCGGGGGGGCGGGCAGAGACCCAGTACTTC. Based on the CDR3 plus reference TRBV12-5 and TRBJ2-5, the full variable domain is DARVTQTPRHKVTEMGQEVTMRCQPILGHNTVFWYRQTMMQGLELLAYFRNRAPLDDSGMPKDRFSAEMPDATLATLKIQPSEPRDSAVYFCASGLVQPGGRAETQYFGPGTRLLVL.

The DNA for the CDR3 is TGTGCCAGCAGCAGGGAACTAGCGGCCTCCTCCTACGAGCAGTACTTC. Its protein product is CASSRELAASSYEQYF. V and J are TRBV5-4 and TRBJ2-7, with 8 bases fitting TRBD2. With V trimmed by 4 bases and J by 0 bases, 9 bases remained unmatched. CDR1 and CDR2 from the germline V gene are SGHNT and YYREEE (reference sequence). The CDR3 extends over 16 amino acids.

This clone was counted between two and nine times. This chain joins TRBV30 and TRBJ2-1; 8 bases match TRBD2. This CDR3 region has 12 residues. The germline V gene has CDR1 GTSNPN and CDR2 SVGIG (reference sequence). V dropped 2 bases and J dropped 10; count of bases not matched to a gene: 4. The CDR3: CAWSSGGAEQFF. The CDR3 region has the DNA TGTGCCTGGAGTTCCGGGGGGGCGGAGCAGTTCTTC.

V is TRBV12-1 and J is TRBJ1-1. TRBV12-1 is classified as a pseudogene. The CDR3 consists of 14 residues. The CDR3 region is CASSFSGRGSEAFF. In DNA form, the CDR3 reads TGTGCCAGCAGCTTCTCTGGGAGGGGTTCCGAAGCTTTCTTT.

The rearrangement links TRBV2 to TRBJ1-2; TRBD1 is a possible D gene (5 bases). The ends were cut back, 5 bases at V and 4 bases at J, with 8 bases in the middle. This CDR3 region has 12 residues. The germline gives CDR1 SNHLY, CDR2 FYNNEI. The CDR3 nucleotides are TGTGCCAGCAGTACCGGGGGCTATGGCTACACCTTC. This sequence encodes CASSTGGYGYTF.

This clone has just one count. The chain combines TRBV30 with TRBJ1-6; 7 bases are shared with TRBD1. The CDR3 sequence is 13 residues long. Trimming at V came to 6 bases and at J to 5 bases, leaving 4 bases not matched to a gene. Germline CDR1 and CDR2: GTSNPN and SVGIG (reference sequence). The CDR3 reads CACRGLNNSPLHF. CDR3 DNA sequence: TGTGCCTGTAGGGGGCTTAATAATTCACCCCTCCACTTT.

This sequence joins TRBV20-1 and TRBJ1-2; 7 bases line up with TRBD1. Germline trimming cut 6 bases from V and 8 bases from J; bases unmatched to any gene: 6. CDR3 size: 11 residues. Germline values: CDR1 DFQATT, CDR2 SNEGSKA (reference sequence). DNA for the CDR3: TGCAGTGCGAGACAGGGCGAAGGCTACACCTTC. This translates into CSARQGEGYTF.

The rearrangement joins TRBV19 to TRBJ1-3, with TRBD1 matching over 12 bases. Germline V lookup: CDR1 LNHDA, CDR2 SQIVND (reference sequence). V gave up 3 bases and J gave up 4 bases; unmatched junction bases: 4. The CDR3 consists of 16 residues. CDR3 in amino acids: CASSMGGQGAGNTIYF. DNA of the CDR3: TGTGCCAGTAGTATGGGGGGACAGGGGGCCGGAAACACCATATATTTT.

This chain uses TRBV2 with TRBJ2-2; TRBD2 aligns across 11 bases. Germline V gene sequence: CDR1 SNHLY, CDR2 FYNNEI. J gave up 2 bases and V 7 bases, and 6 bases lay outside the gene matches. This CDR3 region has 16 residues. CDR3 sequence (DNA): TGTGCCAGCATTCAACTAGCGGGAGACAACACCGGGGAGCTGTTTTTT. Amino acids: CASIQLAGDNTGELFF.

This rearrangement joins TRBV19 to TRBJ2-5; TRBD1 aligns across 9 bases. The CDR3 is made up of 14 amino acids. V gave up 6 bases and J gave up 2 bases; unmatched junction bases: 4. Germline assignment: CDR1 LNHDA and CDR2 SQIVND (reference sequence). CDR3 DNA sequence: TGTGCCAGTAGGGGACAGGGTTGGCAAGAGACCCAGTACTTC. This codes for CASRGQGWQETQYF.